The clone carrying this T cell receptor beta chain has more than one count but fewer than ten. This CDR3 is 14 amino acids long. V lost 5 bases and J 0 bases, leaving 8 bases between the germline ends. The data are from a study of early T cells in non-severe SARS-CoV-2 infection. TCRdb reprocessed the 5' RACE reads with MiXCR, giving one entry per CDR3 protein. Here the sample spans roughly 70,000 distinct CDR3 sequences, 20% to 25% being singletons. The rearrangement joins TRBV12-3 or TRBV12-4 to TRBJ2-1; D possibly matches TRBD1 or TRBD2 (5 bases each). This sequence was found in an adult who was a healthcare worker with PCR-confirmed SARS-CoV-2 infection or an uninfected control (not recorded which). The material sequenced was whole blood, taken at baseline. The DNA for the CDR3 is TGTGCCAGCAGTCCCGGGGCCTCCTACAATGAGCAGTTCTTC. Translated, it gives CASSPGASYNEQFF.